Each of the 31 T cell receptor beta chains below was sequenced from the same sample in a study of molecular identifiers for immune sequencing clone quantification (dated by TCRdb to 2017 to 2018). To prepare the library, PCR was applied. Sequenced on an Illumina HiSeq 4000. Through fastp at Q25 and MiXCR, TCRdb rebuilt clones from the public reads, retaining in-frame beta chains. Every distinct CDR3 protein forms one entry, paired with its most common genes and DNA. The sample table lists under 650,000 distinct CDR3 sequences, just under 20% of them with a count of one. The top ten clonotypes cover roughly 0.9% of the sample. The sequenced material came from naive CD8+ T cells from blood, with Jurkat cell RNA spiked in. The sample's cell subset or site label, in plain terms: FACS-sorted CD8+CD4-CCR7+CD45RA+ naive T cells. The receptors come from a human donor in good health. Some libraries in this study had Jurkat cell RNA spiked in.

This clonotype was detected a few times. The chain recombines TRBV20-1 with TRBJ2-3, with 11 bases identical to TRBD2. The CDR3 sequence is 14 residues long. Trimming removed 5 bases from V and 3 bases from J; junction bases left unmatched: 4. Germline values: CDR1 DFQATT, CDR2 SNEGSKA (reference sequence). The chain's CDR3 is CSAGGLADTDTQYF. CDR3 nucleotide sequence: TGCAGTGCTGGGGGACTAGCGGATACAGATACGCAGTATTTT.

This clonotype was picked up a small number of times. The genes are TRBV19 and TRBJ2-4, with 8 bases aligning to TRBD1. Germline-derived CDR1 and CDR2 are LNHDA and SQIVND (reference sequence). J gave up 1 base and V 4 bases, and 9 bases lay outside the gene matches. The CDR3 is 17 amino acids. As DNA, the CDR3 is TGTGCCAGTAGTAACCCTGACAGGGGAGGTGCCAAAAACATTCAGTACTTC. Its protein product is CASSNPDRGGAKNIQYF.

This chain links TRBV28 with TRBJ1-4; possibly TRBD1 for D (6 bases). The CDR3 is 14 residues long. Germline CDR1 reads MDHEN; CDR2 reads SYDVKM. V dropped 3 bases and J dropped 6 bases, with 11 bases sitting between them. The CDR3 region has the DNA TGTGCCAGCAGTTTTCAGGGGAGCGATGAAAAACTGTTTTTT. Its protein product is CASSFQGSDEKLFF.

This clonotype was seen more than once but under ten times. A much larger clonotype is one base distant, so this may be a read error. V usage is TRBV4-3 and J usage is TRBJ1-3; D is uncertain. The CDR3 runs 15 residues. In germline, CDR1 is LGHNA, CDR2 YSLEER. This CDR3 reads CASSQDNPPGNTVYF. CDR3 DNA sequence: TGCGCCAGCAGCCAAGATAACCCTCCCGGAAACACCGTATATTTT.

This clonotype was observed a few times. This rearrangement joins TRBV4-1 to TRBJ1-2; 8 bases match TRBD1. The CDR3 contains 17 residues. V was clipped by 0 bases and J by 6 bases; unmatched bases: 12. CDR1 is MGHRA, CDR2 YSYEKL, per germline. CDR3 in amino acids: CASSQEVQGEFMDGYTF. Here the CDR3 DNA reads TGCGCCAGCAGCCAAGAAGTACAGGGGGAGTTCATGGATGGCTACACCTTC.

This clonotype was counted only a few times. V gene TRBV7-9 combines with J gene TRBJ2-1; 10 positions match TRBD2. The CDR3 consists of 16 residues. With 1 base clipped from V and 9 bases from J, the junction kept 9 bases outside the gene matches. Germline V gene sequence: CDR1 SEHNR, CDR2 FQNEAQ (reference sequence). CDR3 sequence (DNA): TGTGCCAGCAGCTTAGGTTTATCTAGCGGGAGACTTGAGCAGTTCTTC. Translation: CASSLGLSSGRLEQFF.

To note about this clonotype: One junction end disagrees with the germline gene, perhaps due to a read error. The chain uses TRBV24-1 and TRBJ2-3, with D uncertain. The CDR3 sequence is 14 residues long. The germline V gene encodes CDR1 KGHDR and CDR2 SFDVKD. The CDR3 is CATSDPGLTDMQYF. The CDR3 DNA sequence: TGTGCCACCAGTGACCCAGGCCTCACAGATATGCAGTATTTT.

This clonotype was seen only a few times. CDR3: CASSLAGGGSSYNEQFF. The DNA of the CDR3 is TGTGCCAGCAGCTTAGCGGGGGGGGGCAGCTCCTACAATGAGCAGTTCTTC. The chain links TRBV7-9 to TRBJ2-1; possibly TRBD2 for D (7 bases). V lost 0 bases to trimming and J lost 0 bases, with 12 bases between them. The CDR3 runs 17 residues. CDR1 SEHNR and CDR2 FQNEAQ come from the germline V gene (reference sequence).

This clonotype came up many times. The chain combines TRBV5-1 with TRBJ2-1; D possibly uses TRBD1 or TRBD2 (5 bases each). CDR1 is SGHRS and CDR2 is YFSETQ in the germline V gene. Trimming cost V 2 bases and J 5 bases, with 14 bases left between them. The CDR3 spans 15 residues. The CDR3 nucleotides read TGCGCCAGCAGCTTTGGGACCCTAAGCGACAATGAGCAGTTCTTC. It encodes CASSFGTLSDNEQFF.

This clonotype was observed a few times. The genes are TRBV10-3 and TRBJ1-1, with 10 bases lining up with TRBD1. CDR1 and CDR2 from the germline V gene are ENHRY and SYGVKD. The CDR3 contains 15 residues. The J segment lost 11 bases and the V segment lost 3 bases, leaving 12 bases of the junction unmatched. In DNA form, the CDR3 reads TGTGCCATCAGTGACTACAACGGGACAGGGGAAGGGGCTTTCTTT. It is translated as CAISDYNGTGEGAFF.

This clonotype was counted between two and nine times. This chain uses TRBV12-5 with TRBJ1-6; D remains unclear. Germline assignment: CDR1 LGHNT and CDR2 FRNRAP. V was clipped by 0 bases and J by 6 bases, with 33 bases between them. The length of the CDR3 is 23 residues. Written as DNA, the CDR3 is TGTGCTAGTGGTTTGGTAGTCTCAGTGTTCTACTCCCACTCAAGAACCCCTAATTCACCCCTCCACTTT. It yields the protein CASGLVVSVFYSHSRTPNSPLHF.

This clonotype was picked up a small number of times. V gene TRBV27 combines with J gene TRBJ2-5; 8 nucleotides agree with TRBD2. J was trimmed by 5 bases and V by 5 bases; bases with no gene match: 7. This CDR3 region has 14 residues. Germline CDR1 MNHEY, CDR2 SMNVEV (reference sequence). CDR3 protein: CASSPATGGETQYF. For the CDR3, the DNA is TGTGCCAGCAGTCCCGCGACGGGAGGGGAGACCCAGTACTTC.

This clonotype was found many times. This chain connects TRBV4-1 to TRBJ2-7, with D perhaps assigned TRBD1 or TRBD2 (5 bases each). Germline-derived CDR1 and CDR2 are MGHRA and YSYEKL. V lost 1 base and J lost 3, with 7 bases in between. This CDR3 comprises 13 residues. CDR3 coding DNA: TGCGCCAGCAGCCAAGGAGGGGTCTACGAGCAGTACTTC. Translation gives CASSQGGVYEQYF.

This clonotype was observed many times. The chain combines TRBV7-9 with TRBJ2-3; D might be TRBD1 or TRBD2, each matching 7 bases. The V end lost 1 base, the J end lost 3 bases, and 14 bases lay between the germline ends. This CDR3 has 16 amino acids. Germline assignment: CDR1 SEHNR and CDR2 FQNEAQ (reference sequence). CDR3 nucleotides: TGTGCCAGCAGCTTAGATCCAGCGGGACAGACAGATACGCAGTATTTT. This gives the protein CASSLDPAGQTDTQYF.

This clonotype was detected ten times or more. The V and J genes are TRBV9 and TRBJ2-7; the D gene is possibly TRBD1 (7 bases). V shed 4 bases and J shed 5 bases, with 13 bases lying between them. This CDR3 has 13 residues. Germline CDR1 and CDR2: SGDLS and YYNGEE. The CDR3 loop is CASSSRGTDEQYF. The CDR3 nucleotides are TGTGCCAGCAGCTCCCGCGGGACAGACGAGCAGTACTTC.

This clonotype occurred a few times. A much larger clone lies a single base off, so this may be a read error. CDR3 sequence reads: CASSSGPGLEDSPSRWTSRYEQYF. CDR3 DNA: TGTGCCAGCAGCTCCGGACCGGGACTAGAGGACTCTCCCTCTCGGTGGACGAGTAGGTACGAGCAGTACTTC. The chain has TRBV11-2 and TRBJ2-7; 8 bases fit TRBD2. The germline V gene encodes CDR1 SGHAT and CDR2 FQNNGV. The CDR3 sequence is 24 residues long. V gave up 4 bases and J gave up 4 bases; unmatched junction bases: 36.

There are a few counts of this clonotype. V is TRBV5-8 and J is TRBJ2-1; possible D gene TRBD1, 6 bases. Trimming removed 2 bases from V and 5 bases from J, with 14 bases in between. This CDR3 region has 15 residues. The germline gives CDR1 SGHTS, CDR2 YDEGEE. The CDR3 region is CASSLSGAWNNEQFF. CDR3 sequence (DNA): TGTGCCAGCAGCTTATCAGGGGCATGGAACAATGAGCAGTTCTTC.

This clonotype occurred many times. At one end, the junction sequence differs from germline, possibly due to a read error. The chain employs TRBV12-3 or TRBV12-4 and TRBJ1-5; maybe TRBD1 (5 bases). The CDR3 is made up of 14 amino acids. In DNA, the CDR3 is TGTGCCAGCAGCTTAGCCGGGGCAAATCAGCCCCAGCATTTT. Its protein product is CASSLAGANQPQHF.

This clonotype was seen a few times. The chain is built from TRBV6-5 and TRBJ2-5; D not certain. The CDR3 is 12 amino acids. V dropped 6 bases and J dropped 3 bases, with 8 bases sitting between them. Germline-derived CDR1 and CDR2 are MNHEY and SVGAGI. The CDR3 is CASSYNEETQYF. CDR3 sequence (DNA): TGTGCCAGCAGCTACAACGAAGAGACCCAGTACTTC.

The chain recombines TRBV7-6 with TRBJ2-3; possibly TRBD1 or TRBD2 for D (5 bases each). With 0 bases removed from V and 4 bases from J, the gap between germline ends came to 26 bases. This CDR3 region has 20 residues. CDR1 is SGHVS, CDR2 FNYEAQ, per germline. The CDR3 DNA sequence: TGTGCCAGCAGCTTAGCGCCATCCGGGACCTTCTTAGATGAGGCAGATACGCAGTATTTT. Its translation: CASSLAPSGTFLDEADTQYF.

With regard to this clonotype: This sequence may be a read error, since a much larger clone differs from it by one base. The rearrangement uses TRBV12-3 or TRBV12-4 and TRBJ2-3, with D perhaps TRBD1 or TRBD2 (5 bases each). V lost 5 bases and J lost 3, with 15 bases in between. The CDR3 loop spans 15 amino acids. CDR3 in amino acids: CASSRGRLQTDTQYF. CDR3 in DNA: TGTGCCAGCAGTCGGGGACGTTTGCAGACAGATACGCAGTATTTT.

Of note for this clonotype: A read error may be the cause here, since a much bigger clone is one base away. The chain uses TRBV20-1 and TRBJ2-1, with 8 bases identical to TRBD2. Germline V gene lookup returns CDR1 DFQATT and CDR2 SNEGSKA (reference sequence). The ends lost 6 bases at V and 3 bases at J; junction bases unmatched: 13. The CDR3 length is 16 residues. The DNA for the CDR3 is TGCAGTGCCCTTTTACTGACTAGCGAGAGCTACAATGAGCAGTTCTTC. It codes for CSALLLTSESYNEQFF.

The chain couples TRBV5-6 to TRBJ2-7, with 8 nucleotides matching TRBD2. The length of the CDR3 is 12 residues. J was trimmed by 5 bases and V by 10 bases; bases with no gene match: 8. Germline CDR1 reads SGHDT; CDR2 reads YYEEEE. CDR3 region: CAVQTSDHEQYF. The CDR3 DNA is TGTGCCGTACAGACTAGCGACCACGAGCAGTACTTC.

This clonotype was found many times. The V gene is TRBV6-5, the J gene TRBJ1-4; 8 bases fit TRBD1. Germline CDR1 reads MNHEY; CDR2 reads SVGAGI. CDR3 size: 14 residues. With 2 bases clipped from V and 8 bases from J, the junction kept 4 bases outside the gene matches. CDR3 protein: CASSYVQGDEKLFF. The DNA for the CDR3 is TGTGCCAGCAGTTACGTACAGGGGGACGAAAAACTGTTTTTT.

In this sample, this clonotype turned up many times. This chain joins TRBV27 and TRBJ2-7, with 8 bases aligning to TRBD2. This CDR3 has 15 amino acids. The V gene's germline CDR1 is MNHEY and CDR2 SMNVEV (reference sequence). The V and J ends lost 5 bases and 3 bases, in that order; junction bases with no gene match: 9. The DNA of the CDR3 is TGTGCCAGCAGTCCGTCACTAGCGGCCTTCTACGAGCAGTACTTC. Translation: CASSPSLAAFYEQYF.

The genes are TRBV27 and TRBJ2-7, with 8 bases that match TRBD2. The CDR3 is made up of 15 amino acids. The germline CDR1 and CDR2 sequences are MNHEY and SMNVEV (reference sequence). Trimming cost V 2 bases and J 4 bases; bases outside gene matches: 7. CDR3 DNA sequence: TGTGCCAGCAGTTTAACGTCTAGCGGGTTTTACGAGCAGTACTTC. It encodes CASSLTSSGFYEQYF.

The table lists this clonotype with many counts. The CDR3 here is CATSDKWTGYNEQFF. The CDR3 bases are TGTGCCACCAGTGATAAGTGGACAGGGTACAATGAGCAGTTCTTC. The V gene is TRBV24-1, the J gene TRBJ2-1; the match to TRBD1 covers 8 bases. With 3 bases clipped from V and 4 bases from J, the junction kept 4 bases outside the gene matches. Germline V gene sequence: CDR1 KGHDR, CDR2 SFDVKD. The CDR3 covers 15 residues.

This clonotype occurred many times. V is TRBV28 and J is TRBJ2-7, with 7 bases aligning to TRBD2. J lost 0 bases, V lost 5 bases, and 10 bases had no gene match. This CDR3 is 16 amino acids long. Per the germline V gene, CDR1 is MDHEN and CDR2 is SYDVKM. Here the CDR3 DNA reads TGTGCCAGCAGTAGCCCAGCGGGGTATGTCTCCTACGAGCAGTACTTC. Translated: CASSSPAGYVSYEQYF.

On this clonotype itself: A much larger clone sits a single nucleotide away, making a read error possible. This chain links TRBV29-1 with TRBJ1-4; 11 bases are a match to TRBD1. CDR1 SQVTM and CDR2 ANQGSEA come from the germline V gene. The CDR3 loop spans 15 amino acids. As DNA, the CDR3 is TGCAGCGTTGAGGACAGGGGGCAATCTAATGAAAAACTGTCTTTT. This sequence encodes CSVEDRGQSNEKLSF.

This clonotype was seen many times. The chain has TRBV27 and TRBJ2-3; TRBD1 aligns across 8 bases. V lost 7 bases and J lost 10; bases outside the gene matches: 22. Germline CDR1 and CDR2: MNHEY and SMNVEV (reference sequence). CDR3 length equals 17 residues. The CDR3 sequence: CASTPAPDREPDTAQYF. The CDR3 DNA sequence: TGTGCCAGCACCCCAGCCCCGGACAGGGAACCAGATACGGCGCAGTATTTT.

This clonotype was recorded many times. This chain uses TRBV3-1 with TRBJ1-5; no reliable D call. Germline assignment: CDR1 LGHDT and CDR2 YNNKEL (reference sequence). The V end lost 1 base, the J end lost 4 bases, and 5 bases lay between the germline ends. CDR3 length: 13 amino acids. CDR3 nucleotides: TGTGCCAGCAGCCAAGCCGGGAATCAGCCCCAGCATTTT. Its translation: CASSQAGNQPQHF.